This note documents a single T cell receptor (beta chain) sequence. Clones were sequenced by immunoSEQ multiplex PCR, and TCRdb holds only the in-frame ones, with some missing. The sample lists under 150,000 clones; roughly 84% were seen once. The entry originates in a study of control samples from healthy donors and cancer patients. V gave up 2 bases and J gave up 6 bases, with 2 bases separating them. CDR1 is SGHRS and CDR2 is YFSETQ in the germline V gene. The CDR3 contains 11 residues. The sequence was obtained from a man aged 35-49 years in good health. The gene calls are TRBV5-1 and TRBJ2-2; D is uncertain. Sequenced material: blood. As DNA, the CDR3 is TGCGCCAGCAGCTTCCCCGGGGAGCTGTTTTTT. Translation gives CASSFPGELFF.